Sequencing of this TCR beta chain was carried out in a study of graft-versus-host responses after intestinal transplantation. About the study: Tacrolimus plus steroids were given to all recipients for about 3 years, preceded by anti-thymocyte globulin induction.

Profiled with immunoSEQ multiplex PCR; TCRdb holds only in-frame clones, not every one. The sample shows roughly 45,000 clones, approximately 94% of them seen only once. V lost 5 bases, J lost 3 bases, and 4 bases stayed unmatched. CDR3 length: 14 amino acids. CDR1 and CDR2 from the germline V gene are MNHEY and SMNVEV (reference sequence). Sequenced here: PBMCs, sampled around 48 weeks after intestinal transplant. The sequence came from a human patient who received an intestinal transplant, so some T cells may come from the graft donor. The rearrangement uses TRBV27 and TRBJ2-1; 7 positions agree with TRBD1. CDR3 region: CASSVRDSYNEQFF. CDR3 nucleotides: TGTGCCAGCAGTGTAAGGGACAGCTACAATGAGCAGTTCTTC.